A selection of T cell receptor beta chains follows, all from one sample in a study of T cells after yellow fever vaccination. MiXCR was run by TCRdb on the 5' RACE reads, yielding one entry per CDR3 protein. The table has 250,000 to 300,000 distinct CDR3 sequences, about 10% seen once; the top ten hold about 3.7%. Source: CD4+ T cells sorted from PBMCs, taken 5 days after the yellow fever booster vaccination. Receptors were obtained from a man younger than 35 who received the YFV17D yellow fever vaccine. The CDR3 runs from the conserved cysteine through the conserved F or W. D genes are given only for firm matches. A clone size is listed for some rows: how often the clone was seen (once, few, many), or a class if it is expanded.

V: TRBV7-9
size: few
J: TRBJ1-2
D: .
length: 13
DNA: TGTGCCAGCAGCTTAGTTGGGGGCGCTGGCTACACCTTC
CDR3: CASSLVGGAGYTF

V: TRBV11-2
size: many
J: TRBJ2-1
D: .
length: 16
DNA: TGTGCCAGCAGCTTAGGATTAGACGCGTCCTACAATGAGCAGTTCTTC
CDR3: CASSLGLDASYNEQFF

V: TRBV20-1
size: few
J: TRBJ2-7
D: .
length: 15
DNA: TGCAGTGCTAGCAGGGTGCCGGGCCGGGGGCTCGAGCAGTACTTC
CDR3: CSASRVPGRGLEQYF

V: TRBV20-1
size: few
J: TRBJ2-5
D: .
length: 13
DNA: TGCAGTGCTAGTGAGGTCTGGAGCGAGACCCAGTACTTC
CDR3: CSASEVWSETQYF

V: TRBV5-1
size: .
J: TRBJ1-1
D: .
length: 14
DNA: TGCGCCAGCAGCTTGGTGGGGCAGGGGACTGAAGCTTTCTTT
CDR3: CASSLVGQGTEAFF

V: TRBV4-3
size: few
J: TRBJ1-2
D: TRBD1
length: 19
DNA: TGCGCCAGCAGCCAAGCGGGGACCGGACAGGCCATAGGGGGATATGGCTACACCTTC
CDR3: CASSQAGTGQAIGGYGYTF

V: TRBV5-1
size: .
J: TRBJ1-2
D: .
length: 14
DNA: TGCGCCAGCAGCTTGGGTATGGCGGACTATGGCTACACCTTC
CDR3: CASSLGMADYGYTF

V: TRBV6-2/TRBV6-3
size: .
J: TRBJ1-2
D: .
length: 15
DNA: TGTGCCAGCAGCTATCCTGAAACAGGAGCCTATGGCTACACCTTC
CDR3: CASSYPETGAYGYTF

V: TRBV7-2
size: many
J: TRBJ2-5
D: TRBD2
length: 14
DNA: TGTGCCGAGCAGAGCGGGGGCGAACAAGAGACCCAGTACTTC
CDR3: CAEQSGGEQETQYF

V: TRBV6-5
size: few
J: TRBJ1-1
D: TRBD1
length: 13
DNA: TGTGCCAGCAGCGGGGACAGGGTTTTAAGGGCTTTCTTT
CDR3: CASSGDRVLRAFF

V: TRBV18
size: few
J: TRBJ2-5
D: TRBD2
length: 16
DNA: TGTGCCAGCTCACCCGCCGATCCAGGACTAGTTGGGACCCAGTACTTC
CDR3: CASSPADPGLVGTQYF

V: TRBV14
size: .
J: TRBJ2-1
D: TRBD1
length: 17
DNA: TGTGCCAGCAGCCACCCGACAGGGAACCCACTCTACAATGAGCAGTTCTTC
CDR3: CASSHPTGNPLYNEQFF

V: TRBV20-1
size: .
J: TRBJ2-7
D: .
length: 14
DNA: TGCAGTGCTAGAGATACGCGGTACTCCTACGAGCAGTACTTC
CDR3: CSARDTRYSYEQYF

V: TRBV19
size: few
J: TRBJ2-3
D: TRBD2
length: 16
DNA: TGTGCCAGTAGTATTGCCGGGACTAGCGGCACAGATACGCAGTATTTT
CDR3: CASSIAGTSGTDTQYF

V: TRBV24-1
size: .
J: TRBJ1-1
D: .
length: 14
DNA: TGTGCCACCAGGGGCACCGGGGGGAACACTGAAGCTTTCTTT
CDR3: CATRGTGGNTEAFF

V: TRBV12-3/TRBV12-4
size: many
J: TRBJ1-5
D: .
length: 14
DNA: TGTGCCAGCAGTTTCTCAGGGAGCAATCAGCCCCAGCATTTT
CDR3: CASSFSGSNQPQHF

V: TRBV5-1
size: few
J: TRBJ1-2
D: .
length: 14
DNA: TGCGCCAGCAGCTTAGAGGTGGCTGACTATGGCTACACCTTC
CDR3: CASSLEVADYGYTF

V: TRBV12-3/TRBV12-4
size: .
J: TRBJ2-1
D: .
length: 11
DNA: TGTGCCAGCAGCTCAGGGTATGAGCAGTTCTTC
CDR3: CASSSGYEQFF

V: TRBV5-1
size: many
J: TRBJ2-1
D: .
length: 15
DNA: TGCGCCAGCAGCTTGGCTCTCGACCCAGGGGATGAGCAGTTCTTC
CDR3: CASSLALDPGDEQFF

V: TRBV19
size: few
J: TRBJ1-5
D: TRBD1
length: 13
DNA: TGTGCCAGTTGGGACAGGGAAAATCAGCCCCAGCATTTT
CDR3: CASWDRENQPQHF

V: TRBV5-1
size: .
J: TRBJ2-2
D: .
length: 16
DNA: TGCGCCAGCAGCCCTGTCGGTCGGCGGGGTAGCGGGGAGCTGTTTTTT
CDR3: CASSPVGRRGSGELFF

V: TRBV6-2/TRBV6-3
size: few
J: TRBJ2-5
D: TRBD1
length: 15
DNA: TGTGCCAGCAGATTGAGGACAGGCCCTCAAGAGACCCAGTACTTC
CDR3: CASRLRTGPQETQYF

V: TRBV7-2
size: few
J: TRBJ2-2
D: .
length: 16
DNA: TGTGCCAGCAGCTTAGGCGGGGGCCCGAACACCGGGGAGCTGTTTTTT
CDR3: CASSLGGGPNTGELFF

V: TRBV4-1
size: few
J: TRBJ2-3
D: TRBD2
length: 17
DNA: TGCGCCAGCAGCCAAGAAGGAGGTAGCGGGGGTGCAGATACGCAGTATTTT
CDR3: CASSQEGGSGGADTQYF

V: TRBV7-2
size: .
J: TRBJ2-6
D: .
length: 15
DNA: TGTGCCAGCAGCCTCGAATTGGCTGGGGCCAACGTCCTGACTTTC
CDR3: CASSLELAGANVLTF

V: TRBV6-5
size: few
J: TRBJ1-2
D: .
length: 13
DNA: TGTGCCAGCAGTTACGAGGGGAGGGATGGCTACACCTTC
CDR3: CASSYEGRDGYTF

V: TRBV28
size: few
J: TRBJ2-3
D: .
length: 14
DNA: TGTGCCAGCAGTAGACCGCCCGACACAGATACGCAGTATTTT
CDR3: CASSRPPDTDTQYF

V: TRBV20-1
size: few
J: TRBJ2-5
D: .
length: 13
DNA: TGCAGTGCTAACTACCAGCTTGAGGGTTCTCAGTACTTC
CDR3: CSANYQLEGSQYF

V: TRBV20-1
size: .
J: TRBJ1-1
D: .
length: 12
DNA: TGCAGTGCACTCCCGGGGAACACTGAAGCTTTCTTT
CDR3: CSALPGNTEAFF

V: TRBV7-9
size: few
J: TRBJ1-2
D: TRBD1
length: 14
DNA: TGTGCCAGCAGCTTAGCTACAGGGGGCTATGGCTACACCTTC
CDR3: CASSLATGGYGYTF

V: TRBV28
size: .
J: TRBJ2-1
D: .
length: 14
DNA: TGTGCCAGCAGTTTAAACCCTGGCTACAATGAGCAGTTCTTC
CDR3: CASSLNPGYNEQFF

V: TRBV3-1
size: few
J: TRBJ1-4
D: .
length: 15
DNA: TGTGCCAGCAGTCACGTGGGGGGCGATGGTGAAAAACTGTTTTTT
CDR3: CASSHVGGDGEKLFF

V: TRBV27
size: few
J: TRBJ1-2
D: .
length: 15
DNA: TGTGCCAGCAGTGTCGGGGCTGGGGCTAACTATGGCTACACCTTC
CDR3: CASSVGAGANYGYTF

V: TRBV20-1
size: .
J: TRBJ1-3
D: TRBD1
length: 15
DNA: TGCAGTGCGCCTCGGGGACAGGGGGAGGGAAACACCATATATTTT
CDR3: CSAPRGQGEGNTIYF

V: TRBV18
size: few
J: TRBJ1-1
D: .
length: 15
DNA: TGTGCCAGCTCACCAGGGGGCAATATGAACACTGAAGCTTTCTTT
CDR3: CASSPGGNMNTEAFF

V: TRBV4-3
size: many
J: TRBJ1-2
D: TRBD1
length: 16
DNA: TGCGCCAGCAGCCAAGACGACAGGGCCAACGTCTATGGCTACACCTTC
CDR3: CASSQDDRANVYGYTF

V: TRBV19
size: .
J: TRBJ2-7
D: TRBD1
length: 14
DNA: TGTGCCAGTAGTGCCGGGACAGGACCCTACGAGCAGTACTTC
CDR3: CASSAGTGPYEQYF